The 18 T cell receptor beta chains listed next were all sequenced from one sample in a study of identical twins. TCRdb analysed the 5' RACE reads with MiXCR anew, one entry per CDR3 protein. Of about 280,000 distinct CDR3 sequences listed, under 9.5% are singletons. This same sample was also taken into another study, of yellow fever vaccine responses in identical twins.

Sequenced: memory (CD45RO+) T cells sorted from blood. These receptors were obtained from a woman younger than 30 in good health.

The table lists this clonotype with many counts. The chain couples TRBV29-1 to TRBJ2-1; D may match TRBD1 or TRBD2 (5 bases each). CDR1 is SQVTM and CDR2 is ANQGSEA in the germline V gene. The V and J ends lost 7 bases and 4 bases respectively, with 17 bases between them. The CDR3 has 14 amino acids. This chain's CDR3 is CSAGLWGSYNEQFF. The CDR3 DNA reads as TGCAGCGCGGGCCTATGGGGGAGTTACAATGAGCAGTTCTTC.

This clonotype was counted only a few times. The rearrangement links TRBV28 to TRBJ2-5; 9 bases fit TRBD1. Trimming cost V 4 bases and J 6 bases; bases outside gene matches: 9. CDR3 length equals 15 residues. Germline-derived CDR1 and CDR2 are MDHEN and SYDVKM. The CDR3 here is CASSSPGTGSQTQYF. CDR3 coding DNA: TGTGCCAGCAGTTCCCCCGGGACAGGGAGTCAGACCCAGTACTTC. Combining the CDR3 with reference TRBV28 and TRBJ2-5 gives the whole variable domain DVKVTQSSRYLVKRTGEKVFLECVQDMDHENMFWYRQDPGLGLRLIYFSYDVKMKEKGDIPEGYSVSREKKERFSLILESASTNQTSMYLCASSSPGTGSQTQYFGPGTRLLVL.

This clonotype was found many times. The J gene is TRBJ1-1, the V gene TRBV14; 7 bases agree with TRBD1. Trimming took 3 bases from V and 5 from J; bases not matched to a gene: 3. The CDR3 runs 13 residues. Germline CDR1 SGHDN, CDR2 FVKESK. CDR3 sequence: CASSQTDRTEAFF. CDR3 in DNA: TGTGCCAGCAGCCAGACGGACAGGACTGAAGCTTTCTTT.

The gene calls are TRBV2 and TRBJ1-1; the match to TRBD1 covers 10 bases. V trimming: 10 bases; J trimming: 3 bases; junction bases outside the gene matches: 8. The germline V gene encodes CDR1 SNHLY and CDR2 FYNNEI. The CDR3 is made up of 14 amino acids. CDR3 residues: CATTAGTGDTEAFF. The CDR3 region has the DNA TGTGCCACCACAGCCGGGACAGGGGACACTGAAGCTTTCTTT.

At least ten counts were recorded for this clonotype. The chain employs TRBV9 and TRBJ2-2; 13 nucleotides align to TRBD2. The germline V gene encodes CDR1 SGDLS and CDR2 YYNGEE. Trimming cost V 3 bases and J 8 bases; bases outside gene matches: 7. The CDR3 consists of 16 residues. The CDR3 is CASSAGLAGSEGELFF. The CDR3 nucleotides are TGTGCCAGCAGCGCGGGACTAGCGGGGTCAGAAGGGGAGCTGTTTTTT.

This rearrangement joins TRBV7-2 to TRBJ2-3; 9 positions agree with TRBD2. J lost 0 bases, V lost 3 bases, and 4 bases had no gene match. From germline, CDR1 is SGHTA and CDR2 FQGNSA. The CDR3 is made up of 16 amino acids. This CDR3 is CASSFVSGGSTDTQYF. The CDR3 bases are TGTGCCAGCAGCTTCGTTAGCGGGGGTAGCACAGATACGCAGTATTTT.

This clonotype was detected ten times or more. The DNA for the CDR3 is TGTGCCATCAGCCCCGGGACAGTTCTTCAGCCCCAGCATTTT. Translated, it gives CAISPGTVLQPQHF. This chain links TRBV10-3 with TRBJ1-5; 7 nucleotides agree with TRBD1. CDR3 length equals 14 residues. Germline loops: CDR1 ENHRY, CDR2 SYGVKD. Trimming removed 6 bases from V and 6 bases from J; junction bases left unmatched: 8.

The rearrangement uses TRBV7-8 and TRBJ2-7; 7 nucleotides align to TRBD1. The CDR3 is 16 residues long. With 1 base clipped from V and 0 bases from J, the junction kept 6 bases outside the gene matches. Germline CDR1 and CDR2: SGHVS and FQNEAQ. CDR3 sequence (DNA): TGTGCCAGCAGCTTAGACCCCGACAGGGTCTCCTACGAGCAGTACTTC. Its protein is CASSLDPDRVSYEQYF.

This clonotype was seen repeatedly, ten times or more. The chain carries TRBV12-3 or TRBV12-4 and TRBJ2-1, with D perhaps matching TRBD2 (7 bases). Trimming cost V 1 base and J 15 bases, with 13 bases left between them. The CDR3 has 12 amino acids. CDR3 residues: CASSLGGGVRFF. The CDR3 bases are TGTGCCAGCAGTTTAGGAGGGGGGGTTCGGTTCTTC.

This clonotype was counted ten times or more. The chain carries TRBV12-5 and TRBJ2-2; weak D call: TRBD1 (6 bases). V was shortened by 6 bases and J by 3 bases, with 14 bases between the two germline ends. CDR1 is LGHNT and CDR2 is FRNRAP in the germline V gene. The CDR3 is 15 amino acids. CDR3: CASGRGQTDTGELFF. DNA of the CDR3: TGTGCTAGTGGACGAGGACAGACCGACACCGGGGAGCTGTTTTTT.

This clonotype has at least ten counts. V and J are TRBV20-1 and TRBJ2-3, with 8 bases fitting TRBD2. Germline loops: CDR1 DFQATT, CDR2 SNEGSKA (reference sequence). The CDR3 is 14 residues long. V shed 6 bases, J shed 5 bases, and the junction held 10 bases outside the gene matches. CDR3 in amino acids: CSARPGGALDTQYF. CDR3 coding DNA: TGCAGTGCAAGGCCCGGGGGGGCCTTAGATACGCAGTATTTT.

This clonotype has only a few counts. This chain joins TRBV27 and TRBJ2-4; 9 bases map to TRBD1. There are 18 residues in the CDR3. Germline V gives CDR1 MNHEY, CDR2 SMNVEV (reference sequence). The junction had 10 bases not matched to a gene; V was cut back by 2 bases and J by 2 bases. CDR3 DNA sequence: TGTGCCAGCAGTTTAACAGGGGGCGCGAGTCTTTCCAAAAACATTCAGTACTTC. Its translation: CASSLTGGASLSKNIQYF.

As DNA, the CDR3 is TGTGCCACCGGGGGTGTCCGCGGCCACGAGCAGTACTTC. The encoded protein is CATGGVRGHEQYF. The chain has TRBV6-1 and TRBJ2-7; D might be TRBD2 (6 bases). Germline V gene lookup returns CDR1 MNHNS and CDR2 SASEGT. This CDR3 spans 13 amino acids. Trimming cost V 10 bases and J 5 bases, with 18 bases left between them.

There are a few counts of this clonotype. The chain carries TRBV7-9 and TRBJ2-2; TRBD2 is a possible D gene (5 bases). Germline V lookup: CDR1 SEHNR, CDR2 FQNEAQ (reference sequence). The CDR3 is made up of 15 amino acids. With 1 base removed from V and 4 bases from J, the gap between germline ends came to 10 bases. The CDR3 nucleotides are TGTGCCAGCAGCTTAGACGGGATGGGCACCGGGGAGCTGTTTTTT. Its translation is CASSLDGMGTGELFF.

The chain employs TRBV28 and TRBJ2-7; weak D call: TRBD1 (6 bases). Trimming took off 6 bases at V and 5 bases at J, with 20 bases between the two ends. The CDR3 totals 15 residues. CDR1 MDHEN and CDR2 SYDVKM come from the germline V gene. CDR3 region: CASSQARGSHHEQYV. CDR3 nucleotides: TGTGCCAGCAGCCAGGCTAGGGGGAGCCACCACGAGCAGTACGTC.

This clonotype was picked up many times. V usage is TRBV4-1 and J usage is TRBJ2-3; D is possibly TRBD2 (6 bases). The germline V gene has CDR1 MGHRA and CDR2 YSYEKL. The CDR3 sequence is 18 residues long. The V end lost 1 base, the J end lost 2 bases, and 19 bases lay between the germline ends. CDR3 amino acids: CASSQGVAGRLVTDTQYF. The CDR3 DNA sequence: TGCGCCAGCAGCCAAGGGGTTGCGGGGAGGTTGGTCACAGATACGCAGTATTTT.

This clonotype was found a few times. V gene TRBV5-1 combines with J gene TRBJ2-3; no clear D. Germline CDR1 SGHRS, CDR2 YFSETQ. V was trimmed by 4 bases and J by 2 bases, leaving 8 bases between them. The CDR3 spans 13 residues. The CDR3 protein is CASSSDTTDTQYF. The DNA of the CDR3 is TGCGCCAGCAGCAGCGACACCACAGATACGCAGTATTTT.

This clonotype showed up many times. The rearrangement uses TRBV11-2 and TRBJ2-5, with a possible D match to TRBD2 (5 bases). The V gene lost 4 bases and the J gene lost 5 bases, with 20 bases spanning the gap. This CDR3 is 16 amino acids long. In germline, CDR1 is SGHAT, CDR2 FQNNGV. In DNA, the CDR3 is TGTGCCAGCAGCTCGTACCGGGAAAAGCGGTCCGAGACCCAGTACTTC. Residues: CASSSYREKRSETQYF.